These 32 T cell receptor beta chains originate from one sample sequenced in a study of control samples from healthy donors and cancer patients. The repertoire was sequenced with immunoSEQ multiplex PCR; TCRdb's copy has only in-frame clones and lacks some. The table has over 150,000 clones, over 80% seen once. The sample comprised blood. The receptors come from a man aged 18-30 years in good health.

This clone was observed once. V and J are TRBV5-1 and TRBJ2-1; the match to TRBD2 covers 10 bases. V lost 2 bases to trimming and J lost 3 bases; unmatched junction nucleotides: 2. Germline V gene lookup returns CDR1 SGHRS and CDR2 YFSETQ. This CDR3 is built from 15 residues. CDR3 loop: CASSFTSGDYNEQFF. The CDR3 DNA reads TGCGCCAGCAGCTTCACTAGCGGGGACTACAATGAGCAGTTCTTC.

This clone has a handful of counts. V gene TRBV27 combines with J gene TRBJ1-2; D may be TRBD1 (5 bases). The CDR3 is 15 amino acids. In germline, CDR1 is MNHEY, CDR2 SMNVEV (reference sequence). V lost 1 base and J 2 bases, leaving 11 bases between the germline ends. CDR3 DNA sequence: TGTGCCAGCAGTTTATATGGGGGACTCAACTATGGCTACACCTTC. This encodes CASSLYGGLNYGYTF.

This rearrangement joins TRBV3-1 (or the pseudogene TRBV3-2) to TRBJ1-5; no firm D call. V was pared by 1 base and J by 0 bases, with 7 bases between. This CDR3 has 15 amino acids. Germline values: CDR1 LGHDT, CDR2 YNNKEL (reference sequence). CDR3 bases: TGTGCCAGCAGCCAAGGGACTTATAGCAATCAGCCCCAGCATTTT. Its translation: CASSQGTYSNQPQHF.

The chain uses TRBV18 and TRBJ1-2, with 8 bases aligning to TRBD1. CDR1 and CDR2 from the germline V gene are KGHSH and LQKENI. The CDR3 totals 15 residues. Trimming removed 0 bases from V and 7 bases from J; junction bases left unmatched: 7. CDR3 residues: CASSPPGQGAGGYTF. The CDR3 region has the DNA TGTGCCAGCTCACCACCTGGTCAGGGGGCGGGTGGCTACACCTTC.

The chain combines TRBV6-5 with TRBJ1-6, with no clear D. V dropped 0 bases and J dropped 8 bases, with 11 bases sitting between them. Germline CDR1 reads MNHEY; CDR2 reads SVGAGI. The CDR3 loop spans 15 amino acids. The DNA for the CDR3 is TGTGCCAGCAGTTACTCGAGCAGCGGGTATTCACCCCTCCACTTT. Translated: CASSYSSSGYSPLHF.

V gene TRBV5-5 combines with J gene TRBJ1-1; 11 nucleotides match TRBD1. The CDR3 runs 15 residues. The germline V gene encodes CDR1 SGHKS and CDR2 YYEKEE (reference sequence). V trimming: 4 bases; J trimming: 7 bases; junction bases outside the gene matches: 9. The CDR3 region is CASSAWTGGRGEAFF. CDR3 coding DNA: TGTGCCAGCAGCGCCTGGACAGGGGGCAGGGGTGAAGCTTTCTTT.

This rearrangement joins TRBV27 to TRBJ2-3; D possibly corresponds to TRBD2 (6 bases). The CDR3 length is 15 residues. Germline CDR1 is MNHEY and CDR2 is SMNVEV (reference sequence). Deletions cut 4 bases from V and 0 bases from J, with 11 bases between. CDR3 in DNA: TGTGCCAGCAGTTATAGCGGATCTAGCACAGATACGCAGTATTTT. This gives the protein CASSYSGSSTDTQYF.

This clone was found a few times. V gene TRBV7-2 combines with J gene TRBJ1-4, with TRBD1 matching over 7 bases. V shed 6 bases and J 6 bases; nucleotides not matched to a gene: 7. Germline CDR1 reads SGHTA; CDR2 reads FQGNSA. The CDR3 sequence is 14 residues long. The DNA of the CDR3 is TGTGCCAGCAGTTCTCCGGGACAGTATGAAAAACTGTTTTTT. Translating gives CASSSPGQYEKLFF.

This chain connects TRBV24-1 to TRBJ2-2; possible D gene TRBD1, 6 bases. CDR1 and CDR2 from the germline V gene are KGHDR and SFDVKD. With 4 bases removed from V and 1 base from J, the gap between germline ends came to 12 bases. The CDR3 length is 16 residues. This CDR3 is CATSDTKTGNTGELFF. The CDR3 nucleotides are TGTGCCACCAGTGACACAAAGACAGGGAACACCGGGGAGCTGTTTTTT.

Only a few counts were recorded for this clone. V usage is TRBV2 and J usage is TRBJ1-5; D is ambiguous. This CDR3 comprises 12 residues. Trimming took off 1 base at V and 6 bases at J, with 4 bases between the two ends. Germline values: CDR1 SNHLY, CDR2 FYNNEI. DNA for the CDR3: TGTGCCAGCAGTGAAGGGGCTCAGCCCCAGCATTTT. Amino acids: CASSEGAQPQHF.

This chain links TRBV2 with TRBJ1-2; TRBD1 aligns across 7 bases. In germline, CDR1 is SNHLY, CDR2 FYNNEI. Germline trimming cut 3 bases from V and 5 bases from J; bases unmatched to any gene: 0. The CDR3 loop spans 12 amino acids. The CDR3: CASSETGYGYTF. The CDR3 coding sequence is TGTGCCAGCAGTGAGACAGGGTATGGCTACACCTTC.

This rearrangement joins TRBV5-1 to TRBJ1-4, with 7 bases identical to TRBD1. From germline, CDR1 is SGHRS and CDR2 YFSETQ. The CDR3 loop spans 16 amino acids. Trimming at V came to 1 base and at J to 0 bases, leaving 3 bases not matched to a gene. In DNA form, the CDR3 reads TGCGCCAGCAGCTTGTGGGACAGTGCAACTAATGAAAAACTGTTTTTT. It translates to CASSLWDSATNEKLFF. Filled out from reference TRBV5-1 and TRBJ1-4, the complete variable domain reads KAGVTQTPRYLIKTRGQQVTLSCSPISGHRSVSWYQQTPGQGLQFLFEYFSETQRNKGNFPGRFSGRQFSNSRSEMNVSTLELGDSALYLCASSLWDSATNEKLFFGSGTQLSVL.

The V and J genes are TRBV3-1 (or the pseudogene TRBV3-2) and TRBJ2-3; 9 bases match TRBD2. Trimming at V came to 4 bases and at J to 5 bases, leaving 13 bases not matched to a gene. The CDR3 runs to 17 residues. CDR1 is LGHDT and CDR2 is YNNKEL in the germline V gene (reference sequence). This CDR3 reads CASSPPWGRGGLDTQYF. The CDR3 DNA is TGTGCCAGCAGCCCCCCGTGGGGGCGGGGGGGCTTAGATACGCAGTATTTT.

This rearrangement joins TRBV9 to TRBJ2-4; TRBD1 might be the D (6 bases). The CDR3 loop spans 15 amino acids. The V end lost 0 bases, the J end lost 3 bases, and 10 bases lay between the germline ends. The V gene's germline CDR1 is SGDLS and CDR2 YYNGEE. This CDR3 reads CASSVASQGKNIQYF. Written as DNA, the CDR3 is TGTGCCAGCAGCGTAGCGTCACAGGGCAAAAACATTCAGTACTTC.

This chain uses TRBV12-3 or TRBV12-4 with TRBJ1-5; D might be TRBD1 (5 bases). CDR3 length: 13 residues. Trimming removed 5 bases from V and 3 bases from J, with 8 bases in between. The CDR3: CASSTGLNQPQHF. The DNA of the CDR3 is TGTGCCAGCAGTACAGGTCTCAATCAGCCCCAGCATTTT.

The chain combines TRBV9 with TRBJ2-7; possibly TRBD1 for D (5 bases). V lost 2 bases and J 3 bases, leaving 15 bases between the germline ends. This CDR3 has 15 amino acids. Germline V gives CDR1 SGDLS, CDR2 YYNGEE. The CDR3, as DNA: TGTGCCAGCAGCGTGGCATCGCGACAGCACTACGAGCAGTACTTC. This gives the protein CASSVASRQHYEQYF. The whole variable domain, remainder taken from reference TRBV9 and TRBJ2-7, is DSGVTQTPKHLITATGQRVTLRCSPRSGDLSVYWYQQSLDQGLQFLIQYYNGEERAKGNILERFSAQQFPDLHSELNLSSLELGDSALYFCASSVASRQHYEQYFGPGTRLTVT.

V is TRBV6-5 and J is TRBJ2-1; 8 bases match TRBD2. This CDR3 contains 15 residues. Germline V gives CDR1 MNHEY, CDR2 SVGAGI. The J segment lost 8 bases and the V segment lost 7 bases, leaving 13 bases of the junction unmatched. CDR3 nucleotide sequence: TGTGCCAGCACCGAACCGGGGGGGGCCTTCGATGAGCAGTTCTTC. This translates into CASTEPGGAFDEQFF.

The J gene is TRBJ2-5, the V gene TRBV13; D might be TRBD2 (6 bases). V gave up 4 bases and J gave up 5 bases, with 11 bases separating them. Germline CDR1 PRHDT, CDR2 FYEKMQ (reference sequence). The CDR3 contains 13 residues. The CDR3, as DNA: TGTGCCAGCAGCTCGACTAGTCTTGAGACCCAGTACTTC. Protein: CASSSTSLETQYF.

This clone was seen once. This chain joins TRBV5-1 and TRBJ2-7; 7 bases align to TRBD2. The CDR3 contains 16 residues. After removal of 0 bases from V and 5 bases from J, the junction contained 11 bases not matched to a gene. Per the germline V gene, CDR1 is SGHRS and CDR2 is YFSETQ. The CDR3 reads CASSLDSVGGAHEQYF. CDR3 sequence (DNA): TGCGCCAGCAGCTTGGATTCGGTGGGAGGGGCCCACGAGCAGTACTTC.

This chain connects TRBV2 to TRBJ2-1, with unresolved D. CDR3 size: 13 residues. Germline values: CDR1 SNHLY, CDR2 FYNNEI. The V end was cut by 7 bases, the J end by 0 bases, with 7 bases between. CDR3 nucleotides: TGTGCCAGCATCAGACGCTCCTACAATGAGCAGTTCTTC. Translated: CASIRRSYNEQFF.

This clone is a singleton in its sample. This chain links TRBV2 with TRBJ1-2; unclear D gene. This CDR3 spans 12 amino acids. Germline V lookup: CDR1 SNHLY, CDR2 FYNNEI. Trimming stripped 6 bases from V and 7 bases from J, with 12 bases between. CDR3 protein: CASSGDLGGYTF. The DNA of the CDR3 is TGTGCCAGCAGCGGGGATTTGGGTGGCTACACCTTC.

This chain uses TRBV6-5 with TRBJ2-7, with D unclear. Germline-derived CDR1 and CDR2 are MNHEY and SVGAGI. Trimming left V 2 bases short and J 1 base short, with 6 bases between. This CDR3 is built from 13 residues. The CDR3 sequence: CASSYAASYEQYF. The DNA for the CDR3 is TGTGCCAGCAGTTACGCGGCTTCCTACGAGCAGTACTTC.

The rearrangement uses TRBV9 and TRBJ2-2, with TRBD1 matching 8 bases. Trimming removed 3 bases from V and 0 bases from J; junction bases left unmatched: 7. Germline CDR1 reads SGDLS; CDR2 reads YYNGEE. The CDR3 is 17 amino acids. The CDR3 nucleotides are TGTGCCAGCAGCGCTAGATCGGACAGGGCGAACACCGGGGAGCTGTTTTTT. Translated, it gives CASSARSDRANTGELFF.

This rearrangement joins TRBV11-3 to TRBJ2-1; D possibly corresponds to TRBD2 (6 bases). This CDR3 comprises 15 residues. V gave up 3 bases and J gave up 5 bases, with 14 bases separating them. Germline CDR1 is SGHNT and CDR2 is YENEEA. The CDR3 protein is CASSLGEGGDNEQFF. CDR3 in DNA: TGTGCCAGCAGCTTGGGGGAAGGAGGGGACAATGAGCAGTTCTTC. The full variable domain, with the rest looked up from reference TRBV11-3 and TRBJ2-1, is EAGVVQSPRYKIIEKKQPVAFWCNPISGHNTLYWYLQNLGQGPELLIRYENEEAVDDSQLPKDRFSAERLKGVDSTLKIQPAELGDSAVYLCASSLGEGGDNEQFFGPGTRLTVL.

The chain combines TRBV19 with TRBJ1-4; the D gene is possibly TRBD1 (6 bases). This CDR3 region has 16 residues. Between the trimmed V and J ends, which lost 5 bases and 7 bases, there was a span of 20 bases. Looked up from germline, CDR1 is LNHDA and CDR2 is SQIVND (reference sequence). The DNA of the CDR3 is TGTGCCAGTAGTCCACTTTTGGGGGCGAAGAGTGAAAAACTGTTTTTT. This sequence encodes CASSPLLGAKSEKLFF.

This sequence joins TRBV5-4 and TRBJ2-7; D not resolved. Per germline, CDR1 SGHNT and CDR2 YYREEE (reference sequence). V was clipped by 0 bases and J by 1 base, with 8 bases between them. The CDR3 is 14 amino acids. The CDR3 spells CASSLGQVSYEQYF. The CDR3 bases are TGTGCCAGCAGCTTGGGGCAGGTTTCCTACGAGCAGTACTTC.

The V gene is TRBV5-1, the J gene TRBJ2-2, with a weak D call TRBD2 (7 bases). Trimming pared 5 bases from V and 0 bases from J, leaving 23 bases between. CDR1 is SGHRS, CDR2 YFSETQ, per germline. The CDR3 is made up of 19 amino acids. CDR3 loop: CASRLFGGPLTSNTGELFF. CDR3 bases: TGCGCCAGCAGACTCTTCGGGGGGCCCCTTACTTCGAACACCGGGGAGCTGTTTTTT.

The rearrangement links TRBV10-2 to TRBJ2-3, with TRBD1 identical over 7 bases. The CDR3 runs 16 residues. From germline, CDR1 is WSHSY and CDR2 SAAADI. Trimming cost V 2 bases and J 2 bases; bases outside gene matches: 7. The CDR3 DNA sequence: TGCGCCAGCAGTGAGCGCAGGGGGTGGCCCACAGATACGCAGTATTTT. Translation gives CASSERRGWPTDTQYF.

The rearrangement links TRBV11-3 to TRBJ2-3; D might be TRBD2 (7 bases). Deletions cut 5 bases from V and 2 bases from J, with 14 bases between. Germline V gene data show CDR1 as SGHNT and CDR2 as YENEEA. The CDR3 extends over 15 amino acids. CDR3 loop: CASSRGGGNTDTQYF. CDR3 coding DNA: TGTGCCAGCAGCAGGGGGGGCGGGAACACAGATACGCAGTATTTT.

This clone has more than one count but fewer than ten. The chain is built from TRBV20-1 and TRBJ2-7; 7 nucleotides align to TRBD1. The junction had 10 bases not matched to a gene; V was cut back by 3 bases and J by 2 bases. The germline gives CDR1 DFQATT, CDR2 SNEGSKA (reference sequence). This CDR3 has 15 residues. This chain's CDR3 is CSASNPGQTTYEQYF. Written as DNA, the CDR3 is TGCAGTGCTAGTAATCCGGGACAGACCACCTACGAGCAGTACTTC.

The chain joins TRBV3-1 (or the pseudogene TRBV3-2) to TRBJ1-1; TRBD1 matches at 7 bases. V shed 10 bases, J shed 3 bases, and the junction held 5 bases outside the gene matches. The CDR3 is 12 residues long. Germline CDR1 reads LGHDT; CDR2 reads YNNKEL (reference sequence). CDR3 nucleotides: TGTGCCACCGGGACAGCGGACACTGAAGCTTTCTTT. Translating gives CATGTADTEAFF.

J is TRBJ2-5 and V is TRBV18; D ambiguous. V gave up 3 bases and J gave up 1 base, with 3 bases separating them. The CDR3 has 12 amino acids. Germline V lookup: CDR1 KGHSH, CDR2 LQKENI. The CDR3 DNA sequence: TGTGCCAGCTCACCGGGCCAAGAGACCCAGTACTTC. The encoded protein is CASSPGQETQYF.